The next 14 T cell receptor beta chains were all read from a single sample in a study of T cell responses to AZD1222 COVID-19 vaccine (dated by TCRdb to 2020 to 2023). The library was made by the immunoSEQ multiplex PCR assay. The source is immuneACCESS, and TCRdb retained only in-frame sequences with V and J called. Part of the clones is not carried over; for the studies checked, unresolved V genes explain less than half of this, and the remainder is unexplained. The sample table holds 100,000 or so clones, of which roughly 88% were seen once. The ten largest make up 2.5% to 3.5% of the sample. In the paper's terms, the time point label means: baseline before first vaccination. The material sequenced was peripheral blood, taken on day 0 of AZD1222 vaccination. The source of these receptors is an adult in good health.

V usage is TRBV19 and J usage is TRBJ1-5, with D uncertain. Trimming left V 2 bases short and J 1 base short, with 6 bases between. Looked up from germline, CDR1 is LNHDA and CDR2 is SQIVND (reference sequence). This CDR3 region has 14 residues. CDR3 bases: TGTGCCAGTAGTATAATGGGAAGCAATCAGCCCCAGCATTTT. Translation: CASSIMGSNQPQHF.

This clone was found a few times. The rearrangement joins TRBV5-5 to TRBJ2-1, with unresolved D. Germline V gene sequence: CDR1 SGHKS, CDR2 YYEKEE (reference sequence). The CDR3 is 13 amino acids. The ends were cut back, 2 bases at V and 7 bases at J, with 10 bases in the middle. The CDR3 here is CASSLGVTNEQFF. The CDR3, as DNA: TGTGCCAGCAGCTTAGGCGTTACGAATGAGCAGTTCTTC.

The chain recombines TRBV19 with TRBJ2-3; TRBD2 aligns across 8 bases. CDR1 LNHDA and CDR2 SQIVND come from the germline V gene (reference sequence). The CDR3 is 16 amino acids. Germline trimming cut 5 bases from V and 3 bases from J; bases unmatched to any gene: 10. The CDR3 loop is CASSLSGISRTDTQYF. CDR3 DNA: TGTGCCAGTAGTCTTAGCGGGATATCTAGGACAGATACGCAGTATTTT. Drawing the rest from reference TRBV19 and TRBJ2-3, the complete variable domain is DGGITQSPKYLFRKEGQNVTLSCEQNLNHDAMYWYRQDPGQGLRLIYYSQIVNDFQKGDIAEGYSVSREKKESFPLTVTSAQKNPTAFYLCASSLSGISRTDTQYFGPGTRLTVL.

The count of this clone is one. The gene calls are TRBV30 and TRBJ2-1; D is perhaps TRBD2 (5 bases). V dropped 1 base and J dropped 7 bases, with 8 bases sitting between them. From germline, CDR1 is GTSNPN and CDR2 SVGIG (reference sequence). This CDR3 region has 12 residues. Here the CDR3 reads CAWSDEGNEQFF. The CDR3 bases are TGTGCCTGGAGTGACGAGGGAAATGAGCAGTTCTTC.

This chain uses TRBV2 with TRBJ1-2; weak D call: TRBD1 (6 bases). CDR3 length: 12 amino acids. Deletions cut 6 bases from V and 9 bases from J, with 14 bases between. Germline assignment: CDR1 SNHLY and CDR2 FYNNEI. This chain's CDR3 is CASRGGPGSYTF. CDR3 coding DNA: TGTGCCAGCAGAGGGGGGCCCGGAAGCTACACCTTC. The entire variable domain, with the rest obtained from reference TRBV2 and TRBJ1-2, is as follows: EPEVTQTPSHQVTQMGQEVILRCVPISNHLYFYWYRQILGQKVEFLVSFYNNEISEKSEIFDDQFSVERPDGSNFTLKIRSTKLEDSAMYFCASRGGPGSYTFGSGTRLTVV.

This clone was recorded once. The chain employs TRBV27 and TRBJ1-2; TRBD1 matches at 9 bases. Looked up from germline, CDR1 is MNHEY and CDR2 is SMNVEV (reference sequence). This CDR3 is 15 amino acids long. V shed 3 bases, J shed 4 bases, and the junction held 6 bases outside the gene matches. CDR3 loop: CASSFAGTGTYGYTF. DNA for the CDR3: TGTGCCAGCAGTTTCGCCGGGACAGGGACCTATGGCTACACCTTC.

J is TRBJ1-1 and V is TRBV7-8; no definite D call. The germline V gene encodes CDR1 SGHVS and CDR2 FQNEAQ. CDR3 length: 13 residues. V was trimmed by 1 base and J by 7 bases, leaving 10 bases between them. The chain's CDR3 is CASSLEFGNEAFF. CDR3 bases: TGTGCCAGCAGCTTAGAATTTGGGAATGAAGCTTTCTTT.

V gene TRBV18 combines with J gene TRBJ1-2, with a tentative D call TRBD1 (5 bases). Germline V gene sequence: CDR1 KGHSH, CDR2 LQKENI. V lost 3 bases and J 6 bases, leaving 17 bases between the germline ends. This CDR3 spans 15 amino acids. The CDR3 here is CASSPRRDVSHGYTF. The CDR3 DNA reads TGTGCCAGCTCACCGCGCCGGGACGTAAGTCATGGCTACACCTTC.

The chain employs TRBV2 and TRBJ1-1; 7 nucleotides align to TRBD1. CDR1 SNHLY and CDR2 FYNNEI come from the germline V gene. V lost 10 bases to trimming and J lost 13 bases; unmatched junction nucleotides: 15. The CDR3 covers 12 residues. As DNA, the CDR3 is TGTGCCATCATGACAGGGACCGACGTCGTTTTCTTT. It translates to CAIMTGTDVVFF.

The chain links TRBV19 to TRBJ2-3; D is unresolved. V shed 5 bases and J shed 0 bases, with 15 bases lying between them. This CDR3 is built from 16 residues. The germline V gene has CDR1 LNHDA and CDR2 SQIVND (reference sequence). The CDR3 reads CASSAGNPPSTDTQYF. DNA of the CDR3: TGTGCCAGTAGTGCCGGAAACCCTCCTAGCACAGATACGCAGTATTTT.

The CDR3 here is CAWSIQGGVGYTF. The CDR3 nucleotides read TGTGCCTGGAGTATTCAGGGGGGCGTCGGCTACACCTTC. J is TRBJ1-2 and V is TRBV30, with 7 positions matching TRBD1. Looked up from germline, CDR1 is GTSNPN and CDR2 is SVGIG (reference sequence). With 2 bases clipped from V and 8 bases from J, the junction kept 8 bases outside the gene matches. The CDR3 totals 13 residues.

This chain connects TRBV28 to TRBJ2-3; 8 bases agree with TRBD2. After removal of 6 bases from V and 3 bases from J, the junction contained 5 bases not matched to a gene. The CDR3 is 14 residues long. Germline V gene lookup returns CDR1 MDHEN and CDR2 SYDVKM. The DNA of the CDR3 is TGTGCCAGCAGCCGGGGGGGTTCGACAGATACGCAGTATTTT. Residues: CASSRGGSTDTQYF.

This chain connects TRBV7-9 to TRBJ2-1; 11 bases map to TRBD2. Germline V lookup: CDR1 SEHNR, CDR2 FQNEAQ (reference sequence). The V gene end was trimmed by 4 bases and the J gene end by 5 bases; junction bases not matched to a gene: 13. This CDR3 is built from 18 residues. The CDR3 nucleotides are TGTGCCAGCAGCTCGGGACTAGCGGAAACAGCAGCAAACAATGAGCAGTTCTTC. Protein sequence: CASSSGLAETAANNEQFF.

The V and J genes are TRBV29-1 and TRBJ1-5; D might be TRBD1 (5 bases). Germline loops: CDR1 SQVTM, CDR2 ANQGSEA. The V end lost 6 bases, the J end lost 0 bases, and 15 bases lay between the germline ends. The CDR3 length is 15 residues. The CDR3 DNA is TGCAGCGTGCGCTTCGGACAACATAGCAATCAGCCCCAGCATTTT. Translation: CSVRFGQHSNQPQHF.